This T cell receptor (beta chain) comes out of a study of OX40 agonist ivuxolimab in advanced cancers. Study-wide context: The dose-escalation cohort was around 83% male, with a mean age of 60 years, ranging about 20 to 79.

Concerning this clone: Its antigen is not known.

The CDR3 runs to 13 residues. Germline CDR1 is SGHNT and CDR2 is YYREEE (reference sequence). V was pared by 4 bases and J by 10 bases, with 4 bases of the junction left unmatched. Clones were sequenced by immunoSEQ multiplex PCR, and TCRdb holds only the in-frame ones, with some missing. The sample comprises 81,000 or so clones, more than 70% of which are singletons, and around 0.45% rests with the top ten. Study-wide results and caveats: Expanded clones were, on average, more numerous in CD8+ T cells than in CD4+. Clones of CD4+ and CD8+ blood T cells grew by week 6 at doses of 0.1 to 3.0 mg/kg.

Specimen: CD4+ or CD8+ T cells sorted from blood, collected in a trial of the OX40 agonist ivuxolimab. The receptor was isolated from an adult with an advanced solid tumor such as melanoma, head and neck, liver or kidney cancer. The rearrangement links TRBV5-4 to TRBJ1-6; 8 bases match TRBD1. CDR3 sequence reads: CASSPGQGSPLHF. CDR3 DNA: TGTGCCAGCAGCCCCGGACAGGGATCACCCCTCCACTTT.